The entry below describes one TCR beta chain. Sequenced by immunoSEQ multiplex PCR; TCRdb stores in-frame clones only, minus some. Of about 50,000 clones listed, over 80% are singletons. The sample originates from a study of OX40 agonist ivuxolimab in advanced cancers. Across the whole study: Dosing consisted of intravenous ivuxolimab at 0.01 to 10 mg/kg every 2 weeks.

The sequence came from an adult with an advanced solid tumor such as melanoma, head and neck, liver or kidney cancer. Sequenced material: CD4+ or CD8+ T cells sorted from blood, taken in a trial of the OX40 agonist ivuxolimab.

The CDR3 region has the DNA TGTGCCAGCAGCTTACCAAATCTGGGCACCGGGGAGCTGTTTTTT. This translates into CASSLPNLGTGELFF. This chain joins TRBV5-4 and TRBJ2-2; D not resolved. With 2 bases removed from V and 4 bases from J, the gap between germline ends came to 12 bases. This CDR3 contains 15 residues. Per the germline V gene, CDR1 is SGHNT and CDR2 is YYREEE (reference sequence).